Listed below are T cell receptor beta chains from one sample, sequenced in a study of blood T cell repertoires in COVID-19. Using immunoSEQ multiplex PCR, the repertoire was profiled, and TCRdb retains in-frame clones only, with some absent. The table lists approximately 250,000 clones, roughly nine tenths of them singletons. Sequenced material: peripheral blood. The receptors come from a man in his forties with active or convalescent COVID-19. Each CDR3 is given with its conserved first and last residue. The order of the fields is V gene, J gene, CDR3 protein.

TRBV4-1,TRBJ1-5,CASSQEGQVGNQPQHF
TRBV9,TRBJ1-2,CASSVVDRRDYGYTF
TRBV24-1,TRBJ1-1,CATSDGAGTEAFF
TRBV13,TRBJ2-7,CASSSQLAAISYEQYF
TRBV7-8,TRBJ2-1,CASSWNVQGSEQFF
TRBV24-1,TRBJ2-2,CATGPGQGRAGELFF
TRBV24-1,TRBJ1-2,CATSGGDRGYGYTF
TRBV7-2,TRBJ2-7,CASSSDNQQYF
TRBV13,TRBJ2-3,CASSLSSTTDTQYF
TRBV27,TRBJ2-3,CASSLAGGTDTQYF
TRBV9,TRBJ1-2,CASSSSLTSGFGYTF
TRBV7-8,TRBJ1-5,CASSPRQGGNQPQHF
TRBV5-4,TRBJ2-1,CASSSRDRGNEQFF
TRBV7-2,TRBJ2-3,CASSSRLADTQYF
TRBV3-1/TRBV3-2,TRBJ2-2,CASSPKDRDPGELFF
TRBV28,TRBJ1-2,CASGLRQGARGYTF
TRBV4-1,TRBJ2-7,CASSQVLAGVTYEQYF
TRBV7-6,TRBJ1-6,CASSFLSGQGLNSPLHF
TRBV6-2/TRBV6-3,TRBJ2-7,CASSYSTGGESSYEQYF
TRBV7-8,TRBJ2-5,CASSLLGGRETQYF
TRBV6-2/TRBV6-3,TRBJ1-2,CASSFPVLSGGGYGYTF
TRBV5-1,TRBJ2-7,CASSFSTGTGTHEQYF
TRBV9,TRBJ1-2,CASSGPGLGYTF
TRBV18,TRBJ2-2,CASSPSLAHTGELFF
TRBV18,TRBJ2-7,CASSPPGEGVYEQYF
TRBV19,TRBJ2-1,CASSISRDRGEQFF
TRBV14,TRBJ2-2,CASSQVAGGAGELFF
TRBV29-1,TRBJ1-6,CSVAAGRNNSPLHF
TRBV28,TRBJ1-4,CASSLWIRQGNEKLFF
TRBV6-5,TRBJ1-6,CASSYGENSPLHF
TRBV7-3,TRBJ1-1,CASSPEATDRRTFF
TRBV6-5,TRBJ2-1,CASSYGTSDNEQFF
TRBV10-2,TRBJ1-5,CASRGQANQPQHF
TRBV7-9,TRBJ2-7,CASSSPSGRAHEQYF
TRBV7-3,TRBJ2-2,CASSSTRTGELFF
TRBV5-1,TRBJ2-4,CASSQGGENIQYF
TRBV21-1,TRBJ2-1,CASSKDAGYNEQFF
TRBV28,TRBJ2-3,CASTLSDSGWADTQYF
TRBV5-1,TRBJ1-1,CASSLGGTGNTEAFF
TRBV7-9,TRBJ2-7,CASSLGTRGQRPGEQYF
TRBV7-7,TRBJ2-2,CASSLSGSNTGELFF
TRBV29-1,TRBJ1-3,CSVVGGGGFGNTIYF
TRBV7-9,TRBJ2-1,CASSLREGNEQFF
TRBV24-1,TRBJ1-4,CATSDPGTGNEKLFF
TRBV12-5,TRBJ2-7,CASGLGLGLIYEQYF
TRBV10-1,TRBJ2-7,CASSGLAGGPYEQYF
TRBV19,TRBJ1-1,CASSIVGGNTEAFF
TRBV10-1,TRBJ1-1,CASSESNPRGAFF
TRBV10-3,TRBJ2-3,CAISDYDKGGDTQYF
TRBV5-8,TRBJ1-2,CASSLGTGQFTFYGYTF
TRBV28,TRBJ1-2,CASLMIMGPGGGYTF
TRBV19,TRBJ2-1,CASSSGLAGVDEQFF
TRBV27,TRBJ1-5,CASSSLTILQGLQPQHF
TRBV6-5,TRBJ2-3,CASRGTDTDTQYF
TRBV19,TRBJ2-7,CASSTGDLVYEQYF
TRBV28,TRBJ1-1,CASRPDRAPEAFF
TRBV18,TRBJ1-2,CASLGQIDGGYTF
TRBV13,TRBJ2-1,CATIRGGVTHNEQFF
TRBV6-5,TRBJ1-5,CASTPTGGGQPQHF